This T cell receptor (beta chain) was identified during a study of blood T cell repertoires in COVID-19. Study details: Sites in the United States, Italy and Spain provided acute and convalescent COVID-19 samples. T cells, B-cell-depleted T cells, or PBMCs provided the cDNA or gDNA that served as material.

As processed by the authors: Amplifying reference gene primers gave estimates of nucleated cell counts. TCRdb keeps only in-frame clones here, not all; method: immunoSEQ multiplex PCR. V and J calls plus clone size are reproduced from that table; the DNA served to infer D and trimming. The table lists approximately 260,000 clones, 87% of them singletons. This CDR3 region has 15 residues. Looked up from germline, CDR1 is SNHLY and CDR2 is FYNNEI. The V end was cut by 7 bases, the J end by 0 bases, with 14 bases between. The sequenced sample consisted of peripheral blood. This sequence was found in a man aged 60 to 75 who had recovered from COVID-19. The V and J genes are TRBV2 and TRBJ2-3; tentatively, D is TRBD1 (6 bases). CDR3 in amino acids: CASIRNRASTDTQYF. The CDR3 bases are TGTGCCAGCATTCGTAACAGGGCTAGCACAGATACGCAGTATTTT.